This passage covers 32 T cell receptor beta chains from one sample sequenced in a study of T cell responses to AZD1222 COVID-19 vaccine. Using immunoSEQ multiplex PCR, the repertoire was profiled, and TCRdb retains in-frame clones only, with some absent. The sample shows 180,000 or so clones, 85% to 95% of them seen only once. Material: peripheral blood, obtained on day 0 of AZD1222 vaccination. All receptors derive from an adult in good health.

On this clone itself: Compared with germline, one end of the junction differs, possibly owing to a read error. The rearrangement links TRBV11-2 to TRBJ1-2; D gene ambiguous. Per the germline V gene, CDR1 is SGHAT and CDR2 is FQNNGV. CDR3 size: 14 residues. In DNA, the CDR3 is TGTGCCAGCAGCTCCTACCCCTCCACACCGGGTCCGACATTC. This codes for CASSSYPSTPGPTF.

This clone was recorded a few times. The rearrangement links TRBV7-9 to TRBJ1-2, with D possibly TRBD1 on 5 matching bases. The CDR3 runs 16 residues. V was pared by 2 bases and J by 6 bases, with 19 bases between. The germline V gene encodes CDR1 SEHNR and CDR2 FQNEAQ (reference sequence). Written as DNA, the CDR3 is TGTGCCAGCAGCTTAACCTCTGGGGCAGGGCGGGATGGCTACACCTTC. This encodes CASSLTSGAGRDGYTF.

The CDR3 sequence: CASSEAADNEQFF. In DNA form, the CDR3 reads TGTGCCAGCAGTGAAGCAGCGGACAATGAGCAGTTCTTC. The chain couples TRBV6-1 to TRBJ2-1, with D perhaps matching TRBD2 (5 bases). Per the germline V gene, CDR1 is MNHNS and CDR2 is SASEGT. CDR3 size: 13 residues. V lost 0 bases to trimming and J lost 5 bases, with 5 bases between them.

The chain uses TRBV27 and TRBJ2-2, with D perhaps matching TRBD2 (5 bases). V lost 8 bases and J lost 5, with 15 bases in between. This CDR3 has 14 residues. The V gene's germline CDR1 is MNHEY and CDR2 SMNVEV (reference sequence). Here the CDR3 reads CASRHAGSTGELFF. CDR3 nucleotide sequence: TGTGCCAGCCGCCACGCGGGTTCGACCGGGGAGCTGTTTTTT.

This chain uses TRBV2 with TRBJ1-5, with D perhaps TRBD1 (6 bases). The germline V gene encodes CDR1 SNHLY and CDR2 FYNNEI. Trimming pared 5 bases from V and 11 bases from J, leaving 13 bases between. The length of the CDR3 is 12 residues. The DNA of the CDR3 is TGTGCCAGCAGTAACCCAGGGGACTCCCAGCATTTT. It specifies CASSNPGDSQHF.

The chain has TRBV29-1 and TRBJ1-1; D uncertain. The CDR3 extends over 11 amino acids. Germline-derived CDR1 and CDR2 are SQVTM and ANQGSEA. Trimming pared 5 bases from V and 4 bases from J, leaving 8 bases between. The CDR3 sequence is CSVLMPTEAFF. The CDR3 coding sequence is TGCAGCGTTCTTATGCCCACTGAAGCTTTCTTT.

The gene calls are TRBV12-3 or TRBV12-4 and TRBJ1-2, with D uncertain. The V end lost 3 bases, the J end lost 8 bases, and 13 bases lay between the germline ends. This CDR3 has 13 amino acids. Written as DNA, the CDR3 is TGTGCCAGCAGTTTCCGACTGGAGTTGGGCTACACCTTC. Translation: CASSFRLELGYTF.

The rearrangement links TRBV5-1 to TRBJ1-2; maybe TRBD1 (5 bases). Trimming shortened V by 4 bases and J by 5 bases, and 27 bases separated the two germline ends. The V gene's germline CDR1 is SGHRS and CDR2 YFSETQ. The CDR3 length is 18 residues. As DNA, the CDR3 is TGCGCCAGCAGCCCCGGGGCGGGGGGGAGTATTATCCGGTATGGCTACACCTTC. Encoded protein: CASSPGAGGSIIRYGYTF.

This chain's CDR3 is CAWSVRGYEQYF. The CDR3 DNA follows: TGTGCCTGGAGTGTACGTGGGTACGAGCAGTACTTC. The V gene is TRBV30, the J gene TRBJ2-7; D not resolved. Germline CDR1 reads GTSNPN; CDR2 reads SVGIG (reference sequence). Trimming shortened V by 0 bases and J by 4 bases, and 7 bases separated the two germline ends. The CDR3 is made up of 12 amino acids. Based on the CDR3 plus reference TRBV30 and TRBJ2-7, the full variable domain is SQTIHQWPATLVQPVGSPLSLECTVEGTSNPNLYWYRQAAGRGLQLLFYSVGIGQISSEVPQNLSASRPQDRQFILSSKKLLLSDSGFYLCAWSVRGYEQYFGPGTRLTVT.

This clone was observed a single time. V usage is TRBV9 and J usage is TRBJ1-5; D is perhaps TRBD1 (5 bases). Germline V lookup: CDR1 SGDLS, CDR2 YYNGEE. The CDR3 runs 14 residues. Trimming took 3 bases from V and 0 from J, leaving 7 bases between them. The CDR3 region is CASSAGGSNQPQHF. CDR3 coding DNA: TGTGCCAGCAGCGCCGGGGGTAGCAATCAGCCCCAGCATTTT.

CDR3 in DNA: TGTGCCAGCAGACGACAGTCGAATGAAAAACTGTTTTTT. Translation gives CASRRQSNEKLFF. This rearrangement joins TRBV27 to TRBJ1-4; D is perhaps TRBD1 (5 bases). This CDR3 comprises 13 residues. V dropped 6 bases and J dropped 5 bases, with 10 bases sitting between them. CDR1 and CDR2 from the germline V gene are MNHEY and SMNVEV (reference sequence).

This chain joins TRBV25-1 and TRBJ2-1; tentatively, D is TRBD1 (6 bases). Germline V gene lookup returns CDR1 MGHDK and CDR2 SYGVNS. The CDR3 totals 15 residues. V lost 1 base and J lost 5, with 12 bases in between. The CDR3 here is CASSELEDRNNEQFF. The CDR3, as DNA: TGTGCCAGCAGTGAATTGGAGGACAGAAACAATGAGCAGTTCTTC.

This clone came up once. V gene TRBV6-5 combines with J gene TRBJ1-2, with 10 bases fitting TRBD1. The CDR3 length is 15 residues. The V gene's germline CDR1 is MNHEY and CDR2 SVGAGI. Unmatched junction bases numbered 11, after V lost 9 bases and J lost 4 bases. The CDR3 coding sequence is TGTGCCAGTGTGCACCGGGACAGGGGACTCTATGGCTACACCTTC. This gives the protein CASVHRDRGLYGYTF.

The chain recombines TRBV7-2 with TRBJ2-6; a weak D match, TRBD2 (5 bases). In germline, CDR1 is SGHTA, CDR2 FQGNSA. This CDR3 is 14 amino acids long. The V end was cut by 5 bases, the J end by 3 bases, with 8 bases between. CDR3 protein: CASSRDFGANVLTF. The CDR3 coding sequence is TGTGCCAGCAGCCGGGATTTTGGGGCCAACGTCCTGACTTTC.

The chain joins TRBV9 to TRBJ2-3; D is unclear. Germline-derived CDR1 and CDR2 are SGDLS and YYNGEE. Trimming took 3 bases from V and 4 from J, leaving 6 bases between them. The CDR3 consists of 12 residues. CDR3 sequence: CASSARPDTQYF. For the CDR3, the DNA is TGTGCCAGCAGCGCACGTCCAGATACGCAGTATTTT. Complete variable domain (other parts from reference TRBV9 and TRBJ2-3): DSGVTQTPKHLITATGQRVTLRCSPRSGDLSVYWYQQSLDQGLQFLIQYYNGEERAKGNILERFSAQQFPDLHSELNLSSLELGDSALYFCASSARPDTQYFGPGTRLTVL.

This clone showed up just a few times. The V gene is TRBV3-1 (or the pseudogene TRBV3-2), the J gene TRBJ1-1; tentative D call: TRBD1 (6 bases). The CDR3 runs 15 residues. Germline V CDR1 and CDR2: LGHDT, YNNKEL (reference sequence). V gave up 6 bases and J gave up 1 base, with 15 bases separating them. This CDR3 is CASSRQAKRNTEAFF. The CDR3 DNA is TGTGCCAGCAGTCGACAGGCGAAGAGGAACACTGAAGCTTTCTTT.

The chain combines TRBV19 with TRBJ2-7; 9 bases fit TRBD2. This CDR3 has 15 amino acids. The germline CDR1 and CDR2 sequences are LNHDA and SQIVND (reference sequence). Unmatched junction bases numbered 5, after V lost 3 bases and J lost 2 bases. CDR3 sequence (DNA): TGTGCCAGTAGTATGTCGGCGGGAGGGGCCTACGAGCAGTACTTC. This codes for CASSMSAGGAYEQYF.

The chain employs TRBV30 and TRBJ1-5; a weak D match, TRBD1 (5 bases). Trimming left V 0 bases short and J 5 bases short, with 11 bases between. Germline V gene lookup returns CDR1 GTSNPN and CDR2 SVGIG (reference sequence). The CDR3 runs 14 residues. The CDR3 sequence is CAWSVSRADQPQHF. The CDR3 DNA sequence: TGTGCCTGGAGTGTAAGCAGGGCGGATCAGCCCCAGCATTTT.

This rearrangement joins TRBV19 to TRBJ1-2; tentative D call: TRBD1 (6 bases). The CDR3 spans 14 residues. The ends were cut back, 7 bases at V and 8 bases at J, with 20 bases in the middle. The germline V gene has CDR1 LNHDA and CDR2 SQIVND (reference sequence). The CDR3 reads CASNPVYQGIGYTF. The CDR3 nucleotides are TGTGCCAGTAACCCGGTATATCAGGGGATCGGCTACACCTTC.

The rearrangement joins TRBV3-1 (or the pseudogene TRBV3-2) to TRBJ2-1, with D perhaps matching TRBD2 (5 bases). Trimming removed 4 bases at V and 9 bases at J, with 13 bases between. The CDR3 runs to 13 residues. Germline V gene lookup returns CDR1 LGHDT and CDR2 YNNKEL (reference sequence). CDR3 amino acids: CASSLLKAGEQFF. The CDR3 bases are TGTGCCAGCAGCCTATTAAAGGCGGGTGAGCAGTTCTTC.

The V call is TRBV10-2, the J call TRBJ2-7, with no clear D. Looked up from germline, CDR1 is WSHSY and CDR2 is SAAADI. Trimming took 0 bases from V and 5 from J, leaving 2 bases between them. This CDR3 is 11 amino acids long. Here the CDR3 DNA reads TGCGCCAGCAGTGAGTCGCACGAGCAGTACTTC. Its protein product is CASSESHEQYF.

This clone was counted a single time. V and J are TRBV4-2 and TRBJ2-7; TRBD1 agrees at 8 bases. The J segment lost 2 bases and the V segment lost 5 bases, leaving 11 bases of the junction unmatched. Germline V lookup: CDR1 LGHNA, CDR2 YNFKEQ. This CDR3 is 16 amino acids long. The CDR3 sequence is CASSTTSTGATYEQYF. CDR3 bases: TGTGCCAGCAGCACCACATCGACAGGGGCGACCTACGAGCAGTACTTC.

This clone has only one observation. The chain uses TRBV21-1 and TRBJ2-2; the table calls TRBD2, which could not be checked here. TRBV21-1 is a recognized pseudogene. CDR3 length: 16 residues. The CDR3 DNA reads TGTGCCAGCAGCAAAGTACGGGCTAGCCGGAACGGGGAGCTGTTTTTT. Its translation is CASSKVRASRNGELFF.

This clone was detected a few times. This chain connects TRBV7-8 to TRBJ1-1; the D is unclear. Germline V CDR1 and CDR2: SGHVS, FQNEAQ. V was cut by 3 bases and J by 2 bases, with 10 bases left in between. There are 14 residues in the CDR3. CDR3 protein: CASSFVDPNTEAFF. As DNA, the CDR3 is TGTGCCAGCAGCTTTGTGGACCCCAACACTGAAGCTTTCTTT.

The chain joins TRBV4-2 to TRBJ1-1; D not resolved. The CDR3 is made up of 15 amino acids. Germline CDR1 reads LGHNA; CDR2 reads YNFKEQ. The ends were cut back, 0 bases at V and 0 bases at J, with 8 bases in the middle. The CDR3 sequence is CASSQEPAMNTEAFF. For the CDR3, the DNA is TGTGCCAGCAGCCAAGAGCCAGCCATGAACACTGAAGCTTTCTTT.

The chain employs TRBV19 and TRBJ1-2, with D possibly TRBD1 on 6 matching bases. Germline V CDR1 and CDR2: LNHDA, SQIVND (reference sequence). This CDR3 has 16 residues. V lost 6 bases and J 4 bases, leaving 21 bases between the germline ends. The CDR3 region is CASRGGTTRRGYGYTF. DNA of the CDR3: TGTGCCAGTAGGGGGGGGACAACCCGGCGAGGCTATGGCTACACCTTC.

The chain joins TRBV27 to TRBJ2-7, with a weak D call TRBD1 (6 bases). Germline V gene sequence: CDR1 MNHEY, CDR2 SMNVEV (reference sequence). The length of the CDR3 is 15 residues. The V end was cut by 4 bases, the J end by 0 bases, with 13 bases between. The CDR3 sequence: CASSYRQVSSYEQYF. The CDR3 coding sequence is TGTGCCAGCAGTTACCGACAGGTGAGCTCCTACGAGCAGTACTTC.

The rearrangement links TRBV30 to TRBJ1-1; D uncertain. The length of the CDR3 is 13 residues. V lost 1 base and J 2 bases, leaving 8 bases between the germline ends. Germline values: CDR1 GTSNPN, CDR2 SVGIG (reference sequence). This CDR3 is CAWSGRINTEAFF. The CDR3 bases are TGTGCCTGGAGTGGCAGGATAAACACTGAAGCTTTCTTT. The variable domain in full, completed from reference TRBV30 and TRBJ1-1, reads SQTIHQWPATLVQPVGSPLSLECTVEGTSNPNLYWYRQAAGRGLQLLFYSVGIGQISSEVPQNLSASRPQDRQFILSSKKLLLSDSGFYLCAWSGRINTEAFFGQGTRLTVV.

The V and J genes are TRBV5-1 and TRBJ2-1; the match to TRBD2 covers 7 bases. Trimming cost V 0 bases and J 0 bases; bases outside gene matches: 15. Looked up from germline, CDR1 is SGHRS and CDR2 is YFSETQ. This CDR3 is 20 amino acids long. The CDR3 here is CASSLAGTIEVLSSYNEQFF. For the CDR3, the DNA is TGCGCCAGCAGCTTGGCTGGGACTATCGAAGTCTTGAGCTCCTACAATGAGCAGTTCTTC.

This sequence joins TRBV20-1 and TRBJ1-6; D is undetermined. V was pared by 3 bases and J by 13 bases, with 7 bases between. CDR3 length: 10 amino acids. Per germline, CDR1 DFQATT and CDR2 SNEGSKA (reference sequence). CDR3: CSASPSPLHF. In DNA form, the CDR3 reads TGCAGTGCTAGCCCCTCGCCCCTCCACTTT.

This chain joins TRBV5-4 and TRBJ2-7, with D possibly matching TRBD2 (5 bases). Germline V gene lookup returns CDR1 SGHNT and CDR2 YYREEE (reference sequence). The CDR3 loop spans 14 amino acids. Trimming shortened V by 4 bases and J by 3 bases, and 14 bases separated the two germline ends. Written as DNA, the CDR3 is TGTGCCAGCAGCCGATCGAGGGAATACTACGAGCAGTACTTC. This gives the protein CASSRSREYYEQYF.

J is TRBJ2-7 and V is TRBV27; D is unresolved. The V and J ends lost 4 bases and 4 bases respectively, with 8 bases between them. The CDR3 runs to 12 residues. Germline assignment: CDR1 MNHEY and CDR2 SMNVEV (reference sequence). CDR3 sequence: CASSSQNYEQYF. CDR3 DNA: TGTGCCAGCAGTTCCCAAAATTACGAGCAGTACTTC.